The 22 T cell receptor beta chains below were found in one sample sequenced in a study of T cell changes during pregnancy in multiple sclerosis. Assay used: immunoSEQ multiplex PCR; TCRdb lists only in-frame clones, some missing. The table includes around 62,000 clones, about nine tenths detected once. The sequenced sample was CD4+ T cells from peripheral blood mononuclear cells, obtained in the first trimester of pregnancy. These receptor sequences come from a female donor with multiple sclerosis, enrolled in a pregnancy study.

V usage is TRBV12-5 and J usage is TRBJ2-3; unclear D gene. V gave up 0 bases and J gave up 0 bases, with 7 bases separating them. The V gene's germline CDR1 is LGHNT and CDR2 FRNRAP. The CDR3 covers 15 residues. This CDR3 reads CASGLVLKSTDTQYF. The CDR3 region has the DNA TGTGCTAGTGGTTTGGTACTGAAAAGCACAGATACGCAGTATTTT.

The rearrangement uses TRBV2 and TRBJ2-1, with 7 bases that match TRBD2. After removal of 6 bases from V and 0 bases from J, the junction contained 5 bases not matched to a gene. This CDR3 has 15 residues. Germline CDR1 SNHLY, CDR2 FYNNEI. This CDR3 is CASSASGASYNEQFF. The CDR3 DNA follows: TGTGCCAGCAGCGCGAGCGGGGCCTCCTACAATGAGCAGTTCTTC.

This chain uses TRBV9 with TRBJ1-3, with a possible D match to TRBD1 (6 bases). The germline V gene encodes CDR1 SGDLS and CDR2 YYNGEE. The CDR3 has 16 residues. V was pared by 3 bases and J by 0 bases, with 13 bases between. CDR3 region: CASSARGISSGNTIYF. The DNA of the CDR3 is TGTGCCAGCAGCGCGAGGGGGATATCCTCTGGAAACACCATATATTTT.

This clone was seen once. The genes are TRBV7-2 and TRBJ2-1, with TRBD1 identical over 9 bases. CDR1 is SGHTA, CDR2 FQGNSA, per germline. CDR3 length: 16 residues. V was pared by 4 bases and J by 7 bases, with 11 bases of the junction left unmatched. CDR3 DNA: TGTGCCAGCAGCTCCCTAGGACAGGGGTCTAGGAATGAGCAGTTCTTC. Its protein is CASSSLGQGSRNEQFF.

CDR3 sequence reads: CASSLSSGGLYEQFF. The CDR3 nucleotides are TGTGCCAGCAGCTTATCTAGCGGGGGGTTGTATGAGCAGTTCTTC. V is TRBV7-3 and J is TRBJ2-1; 11 bases are shared with TRBD2. This CDR3 has 15 residues. Trimming removed 2 bases from V and 8 bases from J; junction bases left unmatched: 5. The germline CDR1 and CDR2 sequences are SGHTA and FQGTGA.

This clone was detected only once. This chain joins TRBV4-3 and TRBJ2-2; no definite D call. V shed 0 bases and J shed 5 bases, with 10 bases lying between them. The germline CDR1 and CDR2 sequences are LGHNA and YSLEER. This CDR3 is built from 15 residues. The CDR3 here is CASSQEWRRTGELFF. Here the CDR3 DNA reads TGCGCCAGCAGCCAAGAGTGGAGACGTACCGGGGAGCTGTTTTTT.

V and J are TRBV30 and TRBJ2-7; D perhaps matches TRBD2 (6 bases). Per the germline V gene, CDR1 is GTSNPN and CDR2 is SVGIG (reference sequence). There are 11 residues in the CDR3. Trimming left V 6 bases short and J 3 bases short, with 9 bases between. The CDR3 reads CACSGLYEQYF. The CDR3 nucleotides are TGTGCCTGTAGCGGACTCTACGAGCAGTACTTC.

V and J are TRBV28 and TRBJ1-6; TRBD1 agrees at 8 bases. Germline V gene sequence: CDR1 MDHEN, CDR2 SYDVKM. This CDR3 comprises 17 residues. V shed 4 bases, J shed 11 bases, and the junction held 16 bases outside the gene matches. The CDR3, as DNA: TGTGCCAGCAGTTCAAAACGGGACAGGTTACAATTCACACCCCTCCACTTT. Translated, it gives CASSSKRDRLQFTPLHF. The variable domain in full, with the rest retrieved from reference TRBV28 and TRBJ1-6, is DVKVTQSSRYLVKRTGEKVFLECVQDMDHENMFWYRQDPGLGLRLIYFSYDVKMKEKGDIPEGYSVSREKKERFSLILESASTNQTSMYLCASSSKRDRLQFTPLHFGNGTRLTVT.

This chain connects TRBV30 to TRBJ2-7, with D possibly TRBD1 on 6 matching bases. Germline V gene lookup returns CDR1 GTSNPN and CDR2 SVGIG (reference sequence). The CDR3 covers 12 residues. The V and J ends lost 5 bases and 1 base respectively, with 9 bases between them. The CDR3 DNA follows: TGTGCCTGGGCAGGGACATCCTACGAGCAGTACTTC. Translated, it gives CAWAGTSYEQYF.

This chain uses TRBV4-3 with TRBJ1-2; D is unresolved. Germline V gene lookup returns CDR1 LGHNA and CDR2 YSLEER. This CDR3 is 15 amino acids long. The germline V and J ends were trimmed by 1 base and 5 bases, with 14 bases remaining between them. This chain's CDR3 is CASSQVSGWEYGYTF. DNA for the CDR3: TGCGCCAGCAGCCAAGTCTCGGGGTGGGAATATGGCTACACCTTC.

CDR3 DNA: TGTGCCACCAGCAGGAGACCCGACAGGTCAGCTAACTATGGCTACACCTTC. It is translated as CATSRRPDRSANYGYTF. The J gene is TRBJ1-2, the V gene TRBV15; D might be TRBD1 (6 bases). The CDR3 covers 17 residues. V lost 3 bases and J 0 bases, leaving 17 bases between the germline ends. Germline CDR1 reads LNHNV; CDR2 reads YYDKDF (reference sequence). The whole variable domain, filled in from reference TRBV15 and TRBJ1-2, reads DAMVIQNPRYQVTQFGKPVTLSCSQTLNHNVMYWYQQKSSQAPKLLFHYYDKDFNNEADTPDNFQSRRPNTSFCFLDIRSPGLGDTAMYLCATSRRPDRSANYGYTFGSGTRLTVV.

The V call is TRBV10-3, the J call TRBJ1-1; possibly TRBD1 for D (6 bases). Germline CDR1 is ENHRY and CDR2 is SYGVKD. Trimming pared 6 bases from V and 5 bases from J, leaving 13 bases between. This CDR3 contains 13 residues. CDR3 bases: TGTGCCATCAGGTGGACAGCGGAGACTGAAGCTTTCTTT. It is translated as CAIRWTAETEAFF.

The gene calls are TRBV6-1 and TRBJ2-5, with 11 bases identical to TRBD1. The CDR3 is made up of 14 amino acids. Trimming cost V 6 bases and J 4 bases; bases outside gene matches: 4. The germline V gene encodes CDR1 MNHNS and CDR2 SASEGT. The CDR3 spells CASSGQGAGETQYF. The DNA of the CDR3 is TGTGCCAGCAGCGGACAGGGGGCGGGAGAGACCCAGTACTTC.

V is TRBV21-1 and J is TRBJ2-7; the table gives TRBD1 as D, unverified against the DNA. TRBV21-1 is reported as a pseudogene. This CDR3 contains 14 residues. CDR3 amino acids: CASIIGTPSYEQYF. The CDR3 DNA is TGTGCCAGCATTATCGGGACACCCTCCTACGAGCAGTACTTC.

This chain connects TRBV11-3 to TRBJ2-7, with TRBD1 matching over 8 bases. This CDR3 has 14 amino acids. V shed 2 bases, J shed 3 bases, and the junction held 3 bases outside the gene matches. Germline V lookup: CDR1 SGHNT, CDR2 YENEEA. CDR3 residues: CASSLLTGGYEQYF. The CDR3 region has the DNA TGTGCCAGCAGCTTACTAACAGGGGGCTACGAGCAGTACTTC.

V and J are TRBV7-2 and TRBJ1-3; D is possibly TRBD1 (5 bases). Germline V gives CDR1 SGHTA, CDR2 FQGNSA. The CDR3 contains 17 residues. V lost 3 bases and J lost 0, with 15 bases in between. CDR3 residues: CASSLSPGGTSGNTIYF. In DNA, the CDR3 is TGTGCCAGCAGCTTGTCCCCTGGGGGGACCTCTGGAAACACCATATATTTT.

The chain has TRBV18 and TRBJ2-1; a possible D gene is TRBD1 (6 bases). The length of the CDR3 is 16 residues. V was clipped by 4 bases and J by 6 bases, with 19 bases between them. Germline assignment: CDR1 KGHSH and CDR2 LQKENI. CDR3 in DNA: TGTGCCAGCTCACTAAACCTGGACAGTTTGGCCAATGAGCAGTTCTTC. This codes for CASSLNLDSLANEQFF.

The V gene is TRBV5-6, the J gene TRBJ1-2; D is possibly TRBD1 (6 bases). Germline CDR1 is SGHDT and CDR2 is YYEEEE. There are 15 residues in the CDR3. V dropped 4 bases and J dropped 4 bases, with 17 bases sitting between them. DNA for the CDR3: TGTGCCAGCAGCCCGACGGACAGCGCTTTCTATGGCTACACCTTC. Translation gives CASSPTDSAFYGYTF.

The rearrangement uses TRBV2 and TRBJ2-1, with D maybe TRBD2 (5 bases). V lost 2 bases, J lost 6 bases, and 14 bases lay in between. CDR3 size: 15 residues. Germline CDR1 is SNHLY and CDR2 is FYNNEI. The CDR3 DNA reads TGTGCCAGCAGTGAAATGTCAACAGAGGGCAATGAGCAGTTCTTC. Its protein is CASSEMSTEGNEQFF.

The chain links TRBV2 to TRBJ2-5; 11 bases are a match to TRBD2. Per germline, CDR1 SNHLY and CDR2 FYNNEI. This CDR3 has 15 residues. V lost 4 bases and J lost 3; bases outside the gene matches: 4. CDR3 bases: TGTGCCAGCAGTGTTAGCGGGGGGGTTAAAGAGACCCAGTACTTC. This encodes CASSVSGGVKETQYF.

The rearrangement joins TRBV6-5 to TRBJ2-1; TRBD1 might be the D (5 bases). Germline values: CDR1 MNHEY, CDR2 SVGAGI. The CDR3 totals 15 residues. V dropped 7 bases and J dropped 5 bases, with 18 bases sitting between them. CDR3: CASTSPGRVHNEQFF. CDR3 nucleotides: TGTGCCAGCACCTCCCCCGGCAGGGTCCACAATGAGCAGTTCTTC.

The chain recombines TRBV7-3 with TRBJ2-1; maybe TRBD2 (5 bases). Germline V gives CDR1 SGHTA, CDR2 FQGTGA. The V gene lost 5 bases and the J gene lost 2 bases, with 16 bases spanning the gap. CDR3 length: 16 amino acids. This CDR3 reads CASSPSRGSPYNEQFF. CDR3 coding DNA: TGTGCCAGCAGCCCAAGTAGAGGGTCCCCCTACAATGAGCAGTTCTTC.